A single sample is the source of the 18 T cell receptor beta chains below, sequenced in a study of blood T cells in healthy people across ages. A J-beta primer mix and a sample-barcoded 5' primer were used in a second PCR of roughly 7 to 12 cycles. TCRdb re-analysed the 5' RACE reads in MiXCR, keeping a single row per CDR3 protein. The sample shows about 800,000 distinct CDR3 sequences, 46% of them seen only once. Sample: blood. All receptors come from a man older than 75 in good health.

This clonotype was counted at least ten times. V gene TRBV29-1 combines with J gene TRBJ2-5; no reliable D call. The V end lost 3 bases, the J end lost 7 bases, and 0 bases lay between the germline ends. Germline loops: CDR1 SQVTM, CDR2 ANQGSEA. The CDR3 consists of 8 residues. CDR3 DNA sequence: TGCAGCGTTGAGACCCAGTACTTC. Its translation is CSVETQYF. Complete variable domain (other parts from reference TRBV29-1 and TRBJ2-5): SAVISQKPSRDICQRGTSLTIQCQVDSQVTMMFWYRQQPGQSLTLIATANQGSEATYESGFVIDKFPISRPNLTFSTLTVSNMSPEDSSIYLCSVETQYFGPGTRLLVL.

This clonotype was detected many times. This chain connects TRBV27 to TRBJ2-1; 9 bases are a match to TRBD1. The germline V gene encodes CDR1 MNHEY and CDR2 SMNVEV (reference sequence). The CDR3 consists of 15 residues. V dropped 3 bases and J dropped 5; count of bases not matched to a gene: 5. DNA of the CDR3: TGTGCCAGCAGTTTGCCCGGGACAGGGCACAATGAGCAGTTCTTC. Its translation is CASSLPGTGHNEQFF.

This clonotype showed up just once. The rearrangement uses TRBV12-3 or TRBV12-4 and TRBJ2-7; TRBD2 matches 12 bases. Trimming at V came to 10 bases and at J to 7 bases, leaving 20 bases not matched to a gene. CDR3 length equals 17 residues. The DNA of the CDR3 is TGTGCCACCGTAACCACTAGCGGGGGGCCAAATTGGAATGAGCAGTACTTC. Protein sequence: CATVTTSGGPNWNEQYF.

As to this clonotype: A much larger clone lies one base from this, so it may be a read error. CDR3 in amino acids: CAGSVGYRSYEQYF. CDR3 in DNA: TGTGCCGGCAGCGTAGGTTATCGCTCCTACGAGCAGTACTTC. This chain links TRBV9 with TRBJ2-7, with D uncertain. Per the germline V gene, CDR1 is SGDLS and CDR2 is YYNGEE. The CDR3 covers 14 residues.

This CDR3 is CASSQDEGRTGGSYNEQYF. The CDR3 DNA follows: TGTGCCAGCAGCCAAGACGAGGGCCGGACAGGGGGGTCCTACAATGAGCAGTACTTC. V is TRBV4-2 and J is TRBJ2-7; 10 bases align to TRBD1. From germline, CDR1 is LGHNA and CDR2 YNFKEQ. V gave up 0 bases and J gave up 7 bases; unmatched junction bases: 18. The CDR3 sequence is 19 residues long.

This chain joins TRBV12-3 or TRBV12-4 and TRBJ2-7, with no clear D. CDR3 size: 16 residues. V was pared by 7 bases and J by 7 bases, with 26 bases between. This CDR3 reads CASTQGSWLSYNEQYF. In nucleotides, the CDR3 is TGTGCCAGCACCCAAGGTAGCTGGCTCTCCTACAATGAGCAGTACTTC.

V and J are TRBV7-2 and TRBJ1-1; D is unresolved. From germline, CDR1 is SGHTA and CDR2 FQGNSA. CDR3 length: 14 residues. The ends were cut back, 1 base at V and 3 bases at J, with 9 bases in the middle. The CDR3 here is CASSLELGDTEAFF. The CDR3 DNA reads as TGTGCCAGCAGCTTAGAACTTGGCGACACTGAAGCTTTCTTT. The complete variable domain, with remaining parts taken from reference TRBV7-2 and TRBJ1-1, reads GAGVSQSPSNKVTEKGKDVELRCDPISGHTALYWYRQSLGQGLEFLIYFQGNSAPDKSGLPSDRFSAERTGGSVSTLTIQRTQQEDSAVYLCASSLELGDTEAFFGQGTRLTVV.

The chain links TRBV5-1 to TRBJ2-7; the D gene could be TRBD1 or TRBD2 (7 bases each). Germline V gene lookup returns CDR1 SGHRS and CDR2 YFSETQ. Trimming took off 4 bases at V and 2 bases at J, with 19 bases between the two ends. The CDR3 runs 16 residues. In DNA, the CDR3 is TGCGCCAGCAGCCCCTCCCCAGGGGGGGACACCTACGAGCAGTACTTC. It encodes CASSPSPGGDTYEQYF.

This sequence joins TRBV7-2 and TRBJ2-5; D is perhaps TRBD2 (6 bases). Germline V gene sequence: CDR1 SGHTA, CDR2 FQGNSA. This CDR3 spans 12 amino acids. The V end was cut by 5 bases, the J end by 11 bases, with 15 bases between. For the CDR3, the DNA is TGTGCCAGCAGCCGAGGCGGGGACTTTCAGTACTTC. It codes for CASSRGGDFQYF.

The chain uses TRBV24-1 and TRBJ2-5; 10 bases fit TRBD2. This CDR3 spans 15 amino acids. V lost 5 bases, J lost 5 bases, and 7 bases stayed unmatched. From germline, CDR1 is KGHDR and CDR2 SFDVKD. CDR3 residues: CATSARTSGPETQYF. The CDR3 nucleotides are TGTGCCACCAGTGCGCGGACTAGCGGTCCGGAGACCCAGTACTTC.

Concerning this clonotype: The junction does not match germline at one end; this may be a read error. The V call is TRBV7-9, the J call TRBJ1-2, with a weak D call TRBD1 (6 bases). Germline-derived CDR1 and CDR2 are SEHNR and FQNEAQ (reference sequence). This CDR3 has 13 amino acids. CDR3 sequence: CASRLYNREGSTF. CDR3 sequence (DNA): TGTGCCAGCAGGTTATACAACAGGGAGGGCTCCACCTTC.

This clonotype was detected many times. V is TRBV29-1 and J is TRBJ2-7; TRBD1 might be the D (6 bases). Germline V gene data show CDR1 as SQVTM and CDR2 as ANQGSEA. The CDR3 has 13 amino acids. V was pared by 4 bases and J by 2 bases, with 12 bases between. CDR3 DNA sequence: TGCAGCGTTGTACAGGGCGCGCCCTACGAGCAGTACTTC. It is translated as CSVVQGAPYEQYF.

This clonotype was recorded only once. The rearrangement joins TRBV12-3 or TRBV12-4 to TRBJ2-1, with TRBD2 identical over 9 bases. The DNA end lines up better with TRBJ2-7; the J call may be wrong. CDR3 size: 16 residues. The CDR3 here is CASSRLADLSYNEQYF. CDR3 nucleotide sequence: TGTGCCAGCAGTCGACTAGCGGACCTCTCCTACAATGAGCAGTACTTC.

V is TRBV7-2 and J is TRBJ2-3; D call uncertain. V lost 7 bases, J lost 9 bases, and 11 bases lay in between. The CDR3 sequence is 11 residues long. Germline CDR1 is SGHTA and CDR2 is FQGNSA. The CDR3 loop is CASKGVSTQYF. The CDR3 DNA follows: TGTGCCAGCAAAGGCGTATCGACGCAGTATTTT.

This clonotype has only a few counts. This may come from a read error, since a much larger clone is one base off. This CDR3 reads CAIGRRDEQYF. CDR3 bases: TGTGCCATCGGCAGGAGGGACGAGCAGTACTTC. This chain joins TRBV10-3 and TRBJ2-7; TRBD2 might be the D (6 bases). Germline V gene sequence: CDR1 ENHRY, CDR2 SYGVKD. The CDR3 runs 11 residues. Trimming took 8 bases from V and 5 from J, leaving 10 bases between them.

Concerning this clonotype: One junction end disagrees with the germline gene, perhaps due to a read error. This chain joins TRBV29-1 and TRBJ1-2; 8 nucleotides agree with TRBD1. The CDR3 loop spans 12 amino acids. Germline values: CDR1 SQVTM, CDR2 ANQGSEA. The CDR3: CSVEDRGDGYTF. CDR3 coding DNA: TGCAGCGTAGAAGACAGGGGCGATGGCTACACCTTC.

This rearrangement joins TRBV7-9 to TRBJ2-7; D assignment may be TRBD1 or TRBD2 (6 bases each). The length of the CDR3 is 16 residues. The V end was cut by 1 base, the J end by 2 bases, with 15 bases between. Germline values: CDR1 SEHNR, CDR2 FQNEAQ (reference sequence). This CDR3 reads CASSLGLGGATYEQYF. The CDR3 bases are TGTGCCAGCAGCTTAGGACTAGGGGGAGCAACCTACGAGCAGTACTTC.

This clonotype has just a few counts. V gene TRBV6-1 combines with J gene TRBJ2-1; weak D call: TRBD2 (5 bases). CDR3 length: 14 amino acids. Trimming removed 5 bases at V and 10 bases at J, with 18 bases between. Germline V gene data show CDR1 as MNHNS and CDR2 as SASEGT. The CDR3 loop is CASSLEGLEEEQFF. The CDR3 DNA reads as TGTGCCAGCAGTCTGGAAGGCCTGGAGGAGGAGCAGTTCTTC.